What follows are 3 T cell receptor beta chains derived from one specimen sequenced in a study of T-cell memory formation after mild COVID-19. TCRdb re-called the 5' RACE reads with MiXCR, one entry per CDR3 protein. The repertoire holds around 300,000 distinct CDR3 sequences, with 13% as singletons. Material: PBMCs or a T cell subset sorted from them (not recorded which). These receptors were taken from a man between 18 and 29 years old who had mild COVID-19 (a few samples of this study predate the infection). Cell type and time point are not known.

This clonotype was counted between two and nine times. The V and J genes are TRBV4-2 and TRBJ2-7, with TRBD2 as a possible D gene (6 bases). V was cut by 0 bases and J by 1 base, with 10 bases left in between. Germline V CDR1 and CDR2: LGHNA, YNFKEQ. This CDR3 has 15 amino acids. The CDR3 reads CASSQEMGTSYEQYV. CDR3 DNA sequence: TGTGCCAGCAGCCAAGAAATGGGGACTTCCTACGAGCAGTACGTC.

V and J are TRBV21-1 and TRBJ2-2; TRBD2 was called by the table and not checked on the DNA. TRBV21-1 is a pseudogene segment. The CDR3 loop spans 17 amino acids. CDR3 in amino acids: CASSGRTDYRRAGELFF. The CDR3 DNA follows: TGTGCCAGCAGCGGTCGTACGGACTACCGGAGGGCCGGGGAGCTGTTTTTT.

This clonotype appeared a few times. The chain links TRBV6-5 to TRBJ2-1, with 14 nucleotides matching TRBD2. This CDR3 is built from 15 residues. Germline V lookup: CDR1 MNHEY, CDR2 SVGAGI. The V gene end was trimmed by 6 bases and the J gene end by 8 bases; junction bases not matched to a gene: 6. DNA for the CDR3: TGTGCCAGCAGAGGACTAGCGGGGGGATTCGATGAGCAGTTCTTC. Its translation: CASRGLAGGFDEQFF.